The present T cell receptor (beta chain) was sequenced within a study of T cells in Graves' hyperthyroidism and ophthalmopathy. Amplification of TCR beta CDR3 regions used RNA as the template. The study used the HTBI primer set for a first-round RT-PCR of the TCR CDR3. TCRdb re-analysed the multiplex PCR reads in MiXCR, keeping a single row per CDR3 protein. The sample lists some 50,000 distinct CDR3 sequences, roughly 50% occurring once. This receptor was identified in a man between 18 and 35 years old with Graves' hyperthyroidism. The sequencing input was peripheral blood or thyroid tissue (not recorded which).

The CDR3 is CASTPARELDGQPQHF. In DNA, the CDR3 is TGTGCCAGCACCCCGGCCAGGGAGCTTGACGGTCAGCCCCAGCATTTT. The gene calls are TRBV2 and TRBJ1-5, with D possibly TRBD1 on 5 matching bases. Germline CDR1 is SNHLY and CDR2 is FYNNEI. Trimming removed 7 bases at V and 6 bases at J, with 22 bases between. This CDR3 is built from 16 residues.